The clone carrying this T cell receptor beta chain was detected only a few times. Authors' methods: It was from reference gene primer amplification that nucleated cell counts were estimated. The repertoire was sequenced with immunoSEQ multiplex PCR; TCRdb's copy has only in-frame clones and lacks some. V and J calls and clone size are those listed in that table; D and trimming were worked out from the DNA. The sample has 100,000 to 150,000 clones; around 85% are singletons. The data derive from a study of blood T cell repertoires in COVID-19. Study-level background: Acute and convalescent COVID-19 specimens originated in the United States, Italy and Spain. Sample material is recorded as cDNA or gDNA derived from T cells, B-cell-depleted T cells, or PBMCs.

V was pared by 5 bases and J by 2 bases, with 4 bases of the junction left unmatched. Germline CDR1 is MNHEY and CDR2 is SVGEGT. CDR3 length: 14 amino acids. This chain joins TRBV6-2 or TRBV6-3 and TRBJ2-3, with TRBD1 matching over 7 bases. Sequencing was performed on peripheral blood. This receptor was identified in a woman aged 45-59 years with acute or convalescent COVID-19. CDR3 nucleotide sequence: TGTGCCAGCAGTGACACAGGGGACACAGATACGCAGTATTTT. This codes for CASSDTGDTDTQYF.